A single sample gave rise to the 32 T cell receptor beta chains below, sequenced in a study of Graves' ophthalmopathy and Graves' hyperthyroidism. For repertoire sequencing, the TCR beta CDR3 regions were amplified from RNA transcripts. Scientists carried out first-round RT-PCR using HTBI primers and then a second-round multiplex PCR. TCRdb re-derived calls from the multiplex PCR reads in MiXCR, one entry per CDR3 protein. The repertoire holds roughly 230,000 distinct CDR3 sequences, with roughly 21% as singletons. Sequencing input: peripheral blood. The receptors originated from a woman aged 45-65 years with Graves' ophthalmopathy.

This clonotype has at least ten counts. This chain connects TRBV7-9 to TRBJ1-5; D is uncertain. CDR3 length: 13 residues. V lost 6 bases and J lost 2, with 8 bases in between. In germline, CDR1 is SEHNR, CDR2 FQNEAQ (reference sequence). The CDR3 bases are TGTGCCAGCAGTCGATCAGGCAATCAGCCCCAGCATTTT. It codes for CASSRSGNQPQHF.

In this sample, this clonotype turned up many times. J is TRBJ1-1 and V is TRBV19, with 7 bases fitting TRBD1. The CDR3 is 13 amino acids. Germline CDR1 is LNHDA and CDR2 is SQIVND (reference sequence). Trimming cost V 5 bases and J 3 bases; bases outside gene matches: 3. The CDR3 region is CASSVGTDTEAFF. The CDR3 bases are TGTGCCAGTAGTGTCGGGACAGACACTGAAGCTTTCTTT.

The gene calls are TRBV6-1 and TRBJ1-1, with D possibly matching TRBD1 (5 bases). Germline CDR1 is MNHNS and CDR2 is SASEGT. The CDR3 extends over 15 amino acids. The V and J ends lost 0 bases and 4 bases respectively, with 12 bases between them. The CDR3 sequence is CASSEANWGITEAFF. The CDR3 nucleotides are TGTGCCAGCAGTGAAGCGAACTGGGGGATCACTGAAGCTTTCTTT.

The sample holds many counts of this clonotype. CDR3 residues: CASSGGGHAQETQYF. The CDR3, as DNA: TGTGCCAGCAGTGGGGGCGGACACGCCCAAGAGACCCAGTACTTC. This chain joins TRBV2 and TRBJ2-5; weak D call: TRBD1 (5 bases). V lost 4 bases and J 1 base, leaving 13 bases between the germline ends. The CDR3 totals 15 residues. Germline CDR1 reads SNHLY; CDR2 reads FYNNEI.

The gene calls are TRBV6-1 and TRBJ2-7, with TRBD1 identical over 7 bases. After removal of 2 bases from V and 4 bases from J, the junction contained 11 bases not matched to a gene. The CDR3 is made up of 16 amino acids. CDR1 is MNHNS and CDR2 is SASEGT in the germline V gene. The CDR3 loop reads CASSEIHRDSKYEQYF. The CDR3 bases are TGTGCCAGCAGTGAAATACACCGGGACAGCAAGTACGAGCAGTACTTC.

The table lists this clonotype with many counts. This rearrangement joins TRBV7-9 to TRBJ2-7, with a tentative D call TRBD2 (6 bases). The V and J ends lost 6 bases and 7 bases respectively, with 10 bases between them. CDR1 and CDR2 from the germline V gene are SEHNR and FQNEAQ (reference sequence). This CDR3 is 11 amino acids long. In DNA form, the CDR3 reads TGTGCCAGCAGTCGGGAGTATGAGCAGTACTTC. It codes for CASSREYEQYF. Full variable domain (outside the CDR3, taken from reference TRBV7-9 and TRBJ2-7): DTGVSQNPRHKITKRGQNVTFRCDPISEHNRLYWYRQTLGQGPEFLTYFQNEAQLEKSRLLSDRFSAERPKGSFSTLEIQRTEQGDSAMYLCASSREYEQYFGPGTRLTVT.

The rearrangement joins TRBV11-2 to TRBJ2-2; 7 nucleotides align to TRBD1. V shed 5 bases, J shed 0 bases, and the junction held 3 bases outside the gene matches. CDR1 is SGHAT, CDR2 FQNNGV, per germline. The CDR3 length is 15 residues. CDR3 in DNA: TGTGCCAGCAGCCAGGGGGTTTCGAACACCGGGGAGCTGTTTTTT. It is translated as CASSQGVSNTGELFF.

This clonotype has more than one count but fewer than ten. Just one base apart from a much larger clone, this may be a read error. The chain employs TRBV3-1 and TRBJ1-6, with D uncertain. The CDR3 loop spans 14 amino acids. The germline V gene has CDR1 LGHDT and CDR2 YNNKEL (reference sequence). The CDR3 nucleotides read TGTGCCAGCAGCCAAACAGACGGAAATTCACCCCTCCGCTTT. It specifies CASSQTDGNSPLRF.

This clonotype was recorded many times. The chain is built from TRBV20-1 and TRBJ1-2, with D possibly TRBD1 on 6 matching bases. Germline CDR1 reads DFQATT; CDR2 reads SNEGSKA (reference sequence). This CDR3 is 12 amino acids long. Trimming removed 1 base from V and 8 bases from J, with 11 bases in between. CDR3 DNA: TGCAGTGCTAGAGCGAACAGGGCAGGCTACACCTTC. Translation gives CSARANRAGYTF.

Concerning this clonotype itself: The junction and the germline gene differ at one end; a read error may be behind it. The V and J genes are TRBV5-1 and TRBJ1-1, with a weak D call TRBD1 (6 bases). This CDR3 is 14 amino acids long. Germline V CDR1 and CDR2: SGHRS, YFSETQ. DNA for the CDR3: TGCGCCAGCAGCTTCCTACAGGGCGGTGCTGAAGCTTGCTTT. Its translation: CASSFLQGGAEACF. The complete variable domain, with remaining parts taken from reference TRBV5-1 and TRBJ1-1, reads KAGVTQTPRYLIKTRGQQVTLSCSPISGHRSVSWYQQTPGQGLQFLFEYFSETQRNKGNFPGRFSGRQFSNSRSEMNVSTLELGDSALYLCASSFLQGGAEACFGQGTRLTVV.

This clonotype was found many times. This sequence joins TRBV7-2 and TRBJ2-7; 14 bases match TRBD2. The CDR3 runs to 14 residues. The V and J ends lost 6 bases and 6 bases, in that order; junction bases with no gene match: 4. The germline CDR1 and CDR2 sequences are SGHTA and FQGNSA. Written as DNA, the CDR3 is TGTGCCAGCAGGCCTGGACTAGCGGGAGGCGAGCAGTACTTC. Residues: CASRPGLAGGEQYF. The full variable domain, in which reference TRBV7-2 and TRBJ2-7 provide the parts outside the CDR3, is GAGVSQSPSNKVTEKGKDVELRCDPISGHTALYWYRQSLGQGLEFLIYFQGNSAPDKSGLPSDRFSAERTGGSVSTLTIQRTQQEDSAVYLCASRPGLAGGEQYFGPGTRLTVT.

There are many counts of this clonotype. V usage is TRBV28 and J usage is TRBJ1-5; no definite D call. The CDR3 is 13 residues long. Per the germline V gene, CDR1 is MDHEN and CDR2 is SYDVKM. Trimming removed 2 bases at V and 9 bases at J, with 11 bases between. CDR3 in amino acids: CASSLGAVRPQHF. Here the CDR3 DNA reads TGTGCCAGCAGTTTAGGAGCGGTGAGGCCCCAGCATTTT.

The chain uses TRBV15 and TRBJ2-5; D is possibly TRBD2 (6 bases). The CDR3 runs to 15 residues. V lost 5 bases to trimming and J lost 5 bases, with 18 bases between them. The germline V gene has CDR1 LNHNV and CDR2 YYDKDF (reference sequence). CDR3 coding DNA: TGTGCCACCAGCCTTGAAGCTAGCGATCTCGAGACCCAGTACTTC. Its protein is CATSLEASDLETQYF.

This clonotype was seen repeatedly, ten times or more. This sequence joins TRBV6-4 and TRBJ2-2; D call uncertain. V lost 0 bases and J lost 7, with 12 bases in between. Germline CDR1 MRHNA, CDR2 SNTAGT. The CDR3 spans 15 residues. The CDR3 is CASSDSGEMHGELFF. The CDR3 coding sequence is TGTGCCAGCAGTGACTCTGGGGAAATGCACGGGGAGCTGTTTTTT.

In its sample, this clonotype was seen many times. V usage is TRBV20-1 and J usage is TRBJ2-7, with TRBD1 matching 8 bases. Germline-derived CDR1 and CDR2 are DFQATT and SNEGSKA (reference sequence). This CDR3 has 15 amino acids. Trimming took 6 bases from V and 6 from J; bases not matched to a gene: 16. The CDR3 protein is CSAPEPGQGRGEQYF. CDR3 DNA sequence: TGCAGTGCCCCGGAACCTGGACAGGGAAGGGGCGAGCAGTACTTC.

This clonotype was seen only a few times. The J gene is TRBJ1-3, the V gene TRBV4-1; D call uncertain. The CDR3 covers 17 residues. Between the trimmed V and J ends, which lost 0 bases and 0 bases, there was a span of 12 bases. Germline lookup yields CDR1 MGHRA and CDR2 YSYEKL. The CDR3 loop reads CASSQESAHVSGNTIYF. The CDR3 DNA is TGCGCCAGCAGCCAAGAATCGGCTCACGTCTCTGGAAACACCATATATTTT.

This clonotype was observed at least ten times. The chain is built from TRBV18 and TRBJ2-5; D perhaps matches TRBD1 (7 bases). The V gene's germline CDR1 is KGHSH and CDR2 LQKENI. The CDR3 extends over 15 amino acids. Trimming cost V 3 bases and J 2 bases, with 13 bases left between them. CDR3 bases: TGTGCCAGCTCACCCCTGACAGGGACTCAAGAGACCCAGTACTTC. Protein sequence: CASSPLTGTQETQYF.

This clonotype appeared many times. The V gene is TRBV5-1, the J gene TRBJ1-2, with TRBD1 identical over 9 bases. The V and J ends lost 0 bases and 0 bases, in that order; junction bases with no gene match: 6. The CDR3 contains 17 residues. CDR1 and CDR2 from the germline V gene are SGHRS and YFSETQ. This CDR3 reads CASSLDGTGKANYGYTF. CDR3 sequence (DNA): TGCGCCAGCAGCTTGGACGGGACAGGGAAAGCTAACTATGGCTACACCTTC.

This clonotype was detected ten times or more. The chain carries TRBV29-1 and TRBJ1-2; D is undetermined. V lost 3 bases to trimming and J lost 4 bases, with 15 bases between them. The CDR3 extends over 14 amino acids. Germline-derived CDR1 and CDR2 are SQVTM and ANQGSEA. The CDR3 protein is CSVDRLDLFYGYTF. The DNA for the CDR3 is TGCAGCGTTGATCGACTGGATTTATTCTATGGCTACACCTTC. Full variable domain (rest looked up from reference TRBV29-1 and TRBJ1-2): SAVISQKPSRDICQRGTSLTIQCQVDSQVTMMFWYRQQPGQSLTLIATANQGSEATYESGFVIDKFPISRPNLTFSTLTVSNMSPEDSSIYLCSVDRLDLFYGYTFGSGTRLTVV.

This clonotype was counted ten times or more. The rearrangement uses TRBV20-1 and TRBJ2-7; tentatively, D is TRBD2 (6 bases). Germline CDR1 DFQATT, CDR2 SNEGSKA (reference sequence). CDR3 length equals 14 residues. V lost 4 bases and J lost 3, with 16 bases in between. The CDR3 protein is CSAIGASAGYEQYF. The CDR3 DNA is TGCAGTGCTATCGGGGCTAGCGCTGGCTACGAGCAGTACTTC.

This clonotype was picked up many times. This chain joins TRBV13 and TRBJ2-7; D is possibly TRBD2 (5 bases). The V end lost 0 bases, the J end lost 0 bases, and 9 bases lay between the germline ends. The CDR3 contains 15 residues. Germline V gene lookup returns CDR1 PRHDT and CDR2 FYEKMQ (reference sequence). The CDR3 loop is CASSLGRGSSYEQYF. For the CDR3, the DNA is TGTGCCAGCAGCTTAGGGCGCGGGTCCTCCTACGAGCAGTACTTC.

This clonotype was observed many times. The chain uses TRBV13 and TRBJ2-7; 7 bases agree with TRBD2. Germline loops: CDR1 PRHDT, CDR2 FYEKMQ (reference sequence). This CDR3 has 15 amino acids. V was pared by 2 bases and J by 2 bases, with 6 bases of the junction left unmatched. The CDR3: CASSLSWREPYEQYF. The CDR3 DNA reads TGTGCCAGCAGCTTAAGTTGGCGGGAGCCCTACGAGCAGTACTTC.

The chain recombines TRBV2 with TRBJ2-5; D may be TRBD1 or TRBD2 (5 bases each). V was shortened by 6 bases and J by 5 bases, with 19 bases between the two germline ends. The germline gives CDR1 SNHLY, CDR2 FYNNEI. This CDR3 contains 15 residues. The CDR3 DNA reads TGTGCCAGCAGGGATACCGGGACCGGTGGGGAGACCCAGTACTTC. Protein: CASRDTGTGGETQYF.

This clonotype was picked up many times. J is TRBJ1-2 and V is TRBV7-2; D is perhaps TRBD1 (6 bases). The germline V and J ends were trimmed by 5 bases and 7 bases, with 20 bases remaining between them. The CDR3 contains 15 residues. Germline CDR1 SGHTA, CDR2 FQGNSA. The CDR3 loop is CASSPAPEGVSGYTF. The CDR3 region has the DNA TGTGCCAGCAGCCCGGCCCCAGAGGGGGTTAGTGGCTACACCTTC. Combining the CDR3 with reference TRBV7-2 and TRBJ1-2 gives the whole variable domain GAGVSQSPSNKVTEKGKDVELRCDPISGHTALYWYRQSLGQGLEFLIYFQGNSAPDKSGLPSDRFSAERTGGSVSTLTIQRTQQEDSAVYLCASSPAPEGVSGYTFGSGTRLTVV.

As to this clonotype: The junction and the germline gene differ at one end; a read error may be behind it. The chain is built from TRBV28 and TRBJ1-1; D call uncertain. The CDR3 has 15 residues. Germline CDR1 MDHEN, CDR2 SYDVKM. CDR3 sequence (DNA): TGTGCCAGCAGTTACGGGATAGCCCTTGACACTGAAGCTTCCTTT. The encoded protein is CASSYGIALDTEASF.

The rearrangement joins TRBV12-3 or TRBV12-4 to TRBJ2-5, with 8 bases aligning to TRBD2. CDR3 length: 14 amino acids. V lost 5 bases to trimming and J lost 4 bases; unmatched junction nucleotides: 6. CDR3 in amino acids: CASSDGTRGETQYF. The CDR3 DNA reads TGTGCCAGCAGTGATGGGACTAGGGGAGAGACCCAGTACTTC.

V and J are TRBV6-2 or TRBV6-3 and TRBJ1-5; TRBD1 is a possible D gene (5 bases). Germline assignment: CDR1 MNHEY and CDR2 SVGEGT. The CDR3 runs 15 residues. V lost 6 bases to trimming and J lost 1 base, with 13 bases between them. The DNA of the CDR3 is TGTGCCAGCAGATTGGGGGGTGTGAGCAATCAGCCCCAGCATTTT. The encoded protein is CASRLGGVSNQPQHF.

The chain is built from TRBV7-2 and TRBJ2-5, with TRBD2 identical over 11 bases. The V and J ends lost 3 bases and 2 bases, in that order; junction bases with no gene match: 5. From germline, CDR1 is SGHTA and CDR2 FQGNSA. The CDR3 sequence is 16 residues long. CDR3 residues: CASSLGSSGRQETQYF. The CDR3 coding sequence is TGTGCCAGCAGCTTGGGGTCTAGCGGGAGGCAAGAGACCCAGTACTTC.

This clonotype has ten or more counts. This rearrangement joins TRBV5-1 to TRBJ2-5; 7 positions match TRBD2. Per the germline V gene, CDR1 is SGHRS and CDR2 is YFSETQ. V trimming: 0 bases; J trimming: 2 bases; junction bases outside the gene matches: 4. This CDR3 contains 15 residues. The CDR3 here is CASSLGAGEQETQYF. The DNA for the CDR3 is TGCGCCAGCAGCTTGGGGGCGGGAGAGCAAGAGACCCAGTACTTC.

This clonotype was recorded at least ten times. V usage is TRBV6-1 and J usage is TRBJ1-5; TRBD1 is a possible D gene (5 bases). The CDR3 sequence is 12 residues long. V was pared by 6 bases and J by 9 bases, with 12 bases between. Germline V gene data show CDR1 as MNHNS and CDR2 as SASEGT. CDR3 sequence: CASRGQGAPQHF. CDR3 in DNA: TGTGCCAGCAGAGGGCAAGGGGCGCCCCAGCATTTT.

This clonotype was detected many times. The chain has TRBV2 and TRBJ2-2; D gene ambiguous. The CDR3 covers 14 residues. Trimming took off 6 bases at V and 6 bases at J, with 14 bases between the two ends. Germline CDR1 SNHLY, CDR2 FYNNEI. For the CDR3, the DNA is TGTGCCAGCAGACCCAGGTCAAGTGCCGGGGAGCTGTTTTTT. This encodes CASRPRSSAGELFF.

The V and J genes are TRBV29-1 and TRBJ2-7; a possible D gene is TRBD2 (7 bases). Deletions cut 3 bases from V and 4 bases from J, with 16 bases between. This CDR3 is 14 amino acids long. Germline V gives CDR1 SQVTM, CDR2 ANQGSEA. CDR3 sequence (DNA): TGCAGCGTTGATGGGACACGGGAGGATTACGAGCAGTACTTC. It specifies CSVDGTREDYEQYF.